These 8 T cell receptor beta chains came from one sample sequenced in a study of vaccination effects on CD4 cells after COVID-19. Some clones are missing from TCRdb's copy, which holds only in-frame ones; the method was immunoSEQ multiplex PCR. This table has 75,000 or so clones, over 75% appearing once. No antigens are known for them. ViraFEST used viral peptide pools to expand antigen-specific CD4+ T cells before sequencing. CD4+ T cell isolation took place after 10 days of culture. Everyone in the study got two shots of either the BNT162b2 or mRNA-1273 vaccine. The sample was CD4+ T cells from PBMCs cultured with HCoV-OC43 spike peptides, taken after COVID-19 vaccination. Subset meaning: HCoV-OC43 spike overlapping peptide pool stimulation. These receptors were collected from a human donor who received a COVID-19 vaccine.

The chain is built from TRBV28 and TRBJ1-6, with a tentative D call TRBD1 (5 bases). Looked up from germline, CDR1 is MDHEN and CDR2 is SYDVKM. V gave up 7 bases and J gave up 10 bases, with 20 bases separating them. The CDR3 spans 15 residues. CDR3 protein: CASTIQGRRGSPLHF. For the CDR3, the DNA is TGTGCCAGCACCATTCAGGGAAGGCGCGGATCACCCCTCCACTTT.

This clone has a handful of counts. The chain has TRBV28 and TRBJ1-2; D gene unclear. Germline CDR1 and CDR2: MDHEN and SYDVKM. The CDR3 has 11 amino acids. V was shortened by 4 bases and J by 0 bases, with 0 bases between the two germline ends. The CDR3 reads CASSSNYGYTF. The CDR3 DNA reads as TGTGCCAGCAGTTCTAACTATGGCTACACCTTC.

The gene calls are TRBV24-1 and TRBJ2-5, with D possibly TRBD2 on 5 matching bases. Germline-derived CDR1 and CDR2 are KGHDR and SFDVKD. This CDR3 has 15 residues. V lost 5 bases and J 1 base, leaving 13 bases between the germline ends. CDR3 nucleotides: TGTGCCACCAGTGTGTTTGAGGGAACCCAAGAGACCCAGTACTTC. Its protein is CATSVFEGTQETQYF.

Only a few counts were recorded for this clone. This chain links TRBV6-1 with TRBJ1-2, with D unclear. Between the trimmed V and J ends, which lost 1 base and 7 bases, there was a span of 19 bases. Germline CDR1 reads MNHNS; CDR2 reads SASEGT. This CDR3 is built from 16 residues. The DNA for the CDR3 is TGTGCCAGCAGTGAAGGTCCGGGATGGTCGGTTGGTGGCTACACCTTC. Its protein is CASSEGPGWSVGGYTF.

The rearrangement joins TRBV24-1 to TRBJ1-2, with TRBD1 matching over 7 bases. The CDR3 spans 13 residues. V lost 12 bases and J lost 8; bases outside the gene matches: 14. The germline CDR1 and CDR2 sequences are KGHDR and SFDVKD. CDR3 region: CAAGGRGAEGYTF. Written as DNA, the CDR3 is TGTGCCGCTGGGGGCAGGGGGGCGGAAGGCTACACCTTC.

This clone was recorded only once. V and J are TRBV4-1 and TRBJ2-3, with D possibly matching TRBD1 (5 bases). With 4 bases removed from V and 2 bases from J, the gap between germline ends came to 13 bases. The length of the CDR3 is 15 residues. Germline V gene data show CDR1 as MGHRA and CDR2 as YSYEKL. In DNA form, the CDR3 reads TGCGCCAGCAGCCGAATACGACAGTCCACAGATACGCAGTATTTT. Translated, it gives CASSRIRQSTDTQYF.

This clone was detected only once. This chain links TRBV4-3 with TRBJ2-2; 8 bases map to TRBD1. J lost 7 bases, V lost 1 base, and 5 bases had no gene match. The CDR3 loop spans 15 amino acids. From germline, CDR1 is LGHNA and CDR2 YSLEER. DNA of the CDR3: TGCGCCAGCAGCCAAGGGACAGGGAAGGGCGGGGAGCTGTTTTTT. Translating it yields CASSQGTGKGGELFF.

J is TRBJ2-5 and V is TRBV6-5; D is uncertain. CDR1 is MNHEY and CDR2 is SVGAGI in the germline V gene. Trimming stripped 7 bases from V and 0 bases from J, with 12 bases between. This CDR3 has 14 amino acids. The CDR3 sequence is CASKRVGNQETQYF. As DNA, the CDR3 is TGTGCCAGCAAAAGGGTGGGAAACCAAGAGACCCAGTACTTC.